This TCR beta chain is drawn from a study of naive and memory T cell subsets. An equimolar mix of two oligonucleotides served as the beta constant-region primer for TRBC1 and TRBC2. Ligated cDNA was amplified by four rounds of PCR with nested alpha and beta constant-region primers and SP2. A single record per CDR3 protein comes from TCRdb applying MiXCR to the UMI-ligation and nested PCR reads. This table has 6,500 to 9,500 distinct CDR3 sequences, around 27% appearing once. Germline values: CDR1 LGHDT, CDR2 YNNKEL (reference sequence). This CDR3 spans 18 amino acids. Trimming took 3 bases from V and 2 from J, leaving 21 bases between them.

The sequence came from a human donor in good health. V and J are TRBV3-1 and TRBJ2-3; D is perhaps TRBD1 (7 bases). The specimen sequenced was CD8+ TEMRA cells from blood. Specified subset: effector memory re-expressing CD45RA, CD45RA+ CD27-. The CDR3 bases are TGTGCCAGCAGCCACCTCCTCCCACAGGGGAGGTCCACAGATACGCAGTATTTT. Encoded protein: CASSHLLPQGRSTDTQYF.